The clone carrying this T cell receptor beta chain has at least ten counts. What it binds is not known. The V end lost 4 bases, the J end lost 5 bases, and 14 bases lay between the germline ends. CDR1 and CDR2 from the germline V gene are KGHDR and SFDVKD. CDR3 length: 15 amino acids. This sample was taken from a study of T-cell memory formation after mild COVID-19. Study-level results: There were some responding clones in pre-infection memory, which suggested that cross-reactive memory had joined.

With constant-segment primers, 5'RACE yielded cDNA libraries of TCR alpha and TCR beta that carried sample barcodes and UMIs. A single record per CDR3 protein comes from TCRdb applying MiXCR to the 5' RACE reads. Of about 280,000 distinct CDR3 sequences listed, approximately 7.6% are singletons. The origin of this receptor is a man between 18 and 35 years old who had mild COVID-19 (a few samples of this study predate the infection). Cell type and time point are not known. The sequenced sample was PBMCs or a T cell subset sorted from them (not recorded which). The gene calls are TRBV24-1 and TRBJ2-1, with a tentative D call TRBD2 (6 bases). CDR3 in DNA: TGTGCCACCAGTGACACCTCGCGGGGAGACAATGAGCAGTTCTTC. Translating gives CATSDTSRGDNEQFF.